Given below is one TCR beta chain in context. The target antigen is unknown. J gave up 1 base and V 8 bases, and 8 bases lay outside the gene matches. The CDR3 totals 17 residues. CDR1 and CDR2 from the germline V gene are LNHDA and SQIVND (reference sequence). This record comes from a study of OX40 agonist ivuxolimab in advanced cancers. Turning to the study itself: Those enrolled were about 82% male, with a mean age of around 57 years and ages from roughly 20 to 90. Study-wide results and caveats: The mean number of expanded clones was higher in CD8+ T cells than in CD4+. In the expanded peripheral T cells, antigen specificity was never determined. Dosing at 0.1 to 3.0 mg/kg was accompanied by clonal expansion of CD4+ and CD8+ blood T cells by week 6.

Produced via immunoSEQ multiplex PCR; TCRdb's table is partial and in-frame only. The table has some 100,000 clones, over 85% seen once; the top ten hold 0.79%. The chain has TRBV19 and TRBJ2-3, with TRBD2 identical over 14 bases. The specimen comprised CD4+ or CD8+ T cells sorted from blood, sampled in a trial of the OX40 agonist ivuxolimab. This TCR derives from an adult with an advanced solid tumor such as melanoma, head and neck, liver or kidney cancer. The DNA for the CDR3 is TGTGCCAGTTCCGGGACTAGCGGGGGTTCCCGCACAGATACGCAGTATTTT. Amino acids: CASSGTSGGSRTDTQYF.